This entry lists 13 T cell receptor beta chains sequenced from one sample in a study of cytomegalovirus exposure and HLA in healthy donors. It was with 60 Vbeta and 13 Jbeta primers that the PCR ran. Repertoires were generated with immunoSEQ multiplex PCR, while TCRdb's copy carries only in-frame clones and drops some. The sample contains 150,000 or so clones, around 75% of which appear only once. Input material: PBMCs. These receptor sequences come from a woman aged 18 to 35 in good health and CMV-seronegative.

The chain carries TRBV2 and TRBJ2-1; maybe TRBD2 (6 bases). CDR1 SNHLY and CDR2 FYNNEI come from the germline V gene. The CDR3 length is 15 residues. Trimming took off 6 bases at V and 1 base at J, with 13 bases between the two ends. The CDR3 loop is CASRVSGRSYNEQFF. CDR3 coding DNA: TGTGCCAGCAGGGTTAGCGGCCGATCCTACAATGAGCAGTTCTTC.

This clone was found a few times. V and J are TRBV5-6 and TRBJ2-2; 8 bases are shared with TRBD1. The germline V gene encodes CDR1 SGHDT and CDR2 YYEEEE. This CDR3 region has 14 residues. J gave up 7 bases and V 7 bases, and 9 bases lay outside the gene matches. CDR3 region: CASRTRGQVGELFF. The CDR3 DNA follows: TGTGCCAGCCGTACCAGGGGGCAGGTCGGGGAGCTGTTTTTT.

This clone turned up a few times. The rearrangement links TRBV5-6 to TRBJ1-2, with unresolved D. CDR3 length: 14 amino acids. Germline V gene data show CDR1 as SGHDT and CDR2 as YYEEEE. V was trimmed by 3 bases and J by 1 base, leaving 10 bases between them. The CDR3: CASSSLRLNYGYTF. In DNA, the CDR3 is TGTGCCAGCAGCTCCCTCAGGCTTAACTATGGCTACACCTTC.

This chain links TRBV27 with TRBJ2-2; TRBD2 matches 8 bases. The CDR3 consists of 15 residues. Germline loops: CDR1 MNHEY, CDR2 SMNVEV (reference sequence). Trimming at V came to 0 bases and at J to 6 bases, leaving 3 bases not matched to a gene. For the CDR3, the DNA is TGTGCCAGCAGTTTATCGAACGGGGGGGCCGGGGAGCTGTTTTTT. Residues: CASSLSNGGAGELFF.

The V call is TRBV5-6, the J call TRBJ2-2, with 7 bases matching TRBD2. The CDR3 is 15 amino acids. The V segment lost 1 base and the J segment 4 bases; nucleotides outside the gene matches: 4. Germline loops: CDR1 SGHDT, CDR2 YYEEEE. This CDR3 reads CASSLFTGGTGELFF. The CDR3 nucleotides are TGTGCCAGCAGCTTGTTCACGGGAGGCACCGGGGAGCTGTTTTTT.

The rearrangement joins TRBV23-1 to TRBJ2-5; no reliable D call. TRBV23-1 qualifies as an ORF whose function is uncertain. The CDR3 has 11 residues. V lost 2 bases, J lost 9 bases, and 7 bases lay in between. CDR3 amino acids: CASSQPRAQYF. The CDR3 DNA reads TGCGCCAGCAGTCAACCCCGAGCCCAGTACTTC.

The V and J genes are TRBV4-3 and TRBJ1-2; 9 bases agree with TRBD1. Germline trimming cut 0 bases from V and 4 bases from J; bases unmatched to any gene: 3. The length of the CDR3 is 15 residues. Germline V gene sequence: CDR1 LGHNA, CDR2 YSLEER. The CDR3 sequence is CASSQDPGQGYGYTF. DNA of the CDR3: TGCGCCAGCAGCCAAGATCCGGGACAGGGCTATGGCTACACCTTC.

The V gene is TRBV15, the J gene TRBJ1-5, with 9 bases lining up with TRBD1. From germline, CDR1 is LNHNV and CDR2 YYDKDF (reference sequence). The V and J ends lost 4 bases and 4 bases, in that order; junction bases with no gene match: 5. This CDR3 is 15 amino acids long. The CDR3 sequence is CATSINRGRNQPQHF. The CDR3 DNA sequence: TGTGCCACCAGCATAAACAGGGGGCGAAATCAGCCCCAGCATTTT. Filled out from reference TRBV15 and TRBJ1-5, the complete variable domain reads DAMVIQNPRYQVTQFGKPVTLSCSQTLNHNVMYWYQQKSSQAPKLLFHYYDKDFNNEADTPDNFQSRRPNTSFCFLDIRSPGLGDTAMYLCATSINRGRNQPQHFGDGTRLSIL.

This chain joins TRBV11-2 and TRBJ1-1; 9 bases match TRBD1. Germline CDR1 SGHAT, CDR2 FQNNGV. J was trimmed by 1 base and V by 4 bases; bases with no gene match: 4. CDR3 length equals 15 residues. The CDR3 DNA reads as TGTGCCAGCAGCTCACAGGGGGCCGCGAACACTGAAGCTTTCTTT. Translation: CASSSQGAANTEAFF.

The rearrangement uses TRBV9 and TRBJ2-2; 7 bases line up with TRBD2. The J segment lost 4 bases and the V segment lost 4 bases, leaving 7 bases of the junction unmatched. The length of the CDR3 is 15 residues. The germline CDR1 and CDR2 sequences are SGDLS and YYNGEE. CDR3 DNA: TGTGCCAGCAGCCCGAGGGAGGGAGGCACCGGGGAGCTGTTTTTT. Its translation: CASSPREGGTGELFF.

The V and J genes are TRBV29-1 and TRBJ1-2, with 11 bases identical to TRBD1. Germline V gene lookup returns CDR1 SQVTM and CDR2 ANQGSEA. The CDR3 spans 14 residues. Trimming cost V 6 bases and J 4 bases; bases outside gene matches: 7. Written as DNA, the CDR3 is TGCAGCGTCGGAGGGACAGGGGGAAGCTATGGCTACACCTTC. Amino acids: CSVGGTGGSYGYTF.

The genes are TRBV6-6 and TRBJ2-1; 9 bases align to TRBD1. Germline V gene lookup returns CDR1 MNHNY and CDR2 SVGAGI (reference sequence). The CDR3 loop spans 14 amino acids. J lost 6 bases, V lost 5 bases, and 5 bases had no gene match. The CDR3 DNA is TGTGCCAGCAGTCGGACAGGGGTCCCCAATGAGCAGTTCTTC. Protein sequence: CASSRTGVPNEQFF.

The rearrangement uses TRBV4-1 and TRBJ2-3; 11 bases fit TRBD2. Germline loops: CDR1 MGHRA, CDR2 YSYEKL. This CDR3 has 19 residues. With V trimmed by 0 bases and J by 2 bases, 10 bases remained unmatched. The CDR3 protein is CASSQDRAQLAGATDTQYF. Written as DNA, the CDR3 is TGCGCCAGCAGCCAAGATCGCGCCCAACTAGCGGGAGCCACAGATACGCAGTATTTT.